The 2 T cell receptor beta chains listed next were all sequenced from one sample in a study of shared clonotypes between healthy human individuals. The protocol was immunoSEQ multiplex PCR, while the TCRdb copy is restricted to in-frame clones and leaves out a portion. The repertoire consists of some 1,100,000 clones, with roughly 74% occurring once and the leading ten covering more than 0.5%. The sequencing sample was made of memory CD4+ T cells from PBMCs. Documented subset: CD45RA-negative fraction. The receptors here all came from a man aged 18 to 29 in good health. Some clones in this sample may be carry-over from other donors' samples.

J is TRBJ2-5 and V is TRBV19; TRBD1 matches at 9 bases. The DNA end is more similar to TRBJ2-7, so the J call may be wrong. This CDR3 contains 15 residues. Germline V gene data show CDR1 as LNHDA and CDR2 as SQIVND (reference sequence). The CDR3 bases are TGTGCCAGCAAAGAAACAGGGGGCGGAGGTTACGAGCAGTACTTC. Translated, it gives CASKETGGGGYEQYF.

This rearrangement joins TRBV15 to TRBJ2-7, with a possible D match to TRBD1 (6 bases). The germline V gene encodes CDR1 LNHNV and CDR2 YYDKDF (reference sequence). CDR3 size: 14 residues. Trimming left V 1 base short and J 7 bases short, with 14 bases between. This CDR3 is CATSRAGQTGEQYF. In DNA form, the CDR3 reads TGTGCCACCAGCAGAGCAGGACAGACGGGAGAGCAGTACTTC.